This T cell receptor (beta chain) was captured in a study of T cell responses to AZD1222 COVID-19 vaccine. Across the study: The study pooled second doses at about 4 or about 12 weeks.

The CDR3 runs 15 residues. V was pared by 8 bases and J by 5 bases, with 16 bases between. The germline gives CDR1 KGHSH, CDR2 LQKENI. A note on this clone: Antigen specificity is unknown.

Libraries were prepared by immunoSEQ multiplex PCR; TCRdb keeps only in-frame clonotypes and omits some of them. Among 95,000 to 150,000 clones listed, about nine tenths were seen once. Study-wide results and caveats: Spike-specific TCR breadth and depth both grew after two AZD1222 doses.

The TCR sequence derives from an adult in good health. The chain links TRBV18 to TRBJ1-6; no clear D. Sequencing was performed on peripheral blood, taken on day 0 of AZD1222 vaccination. The CDR3 DNA sequence: TGTGCCAGCACTACGACCCCGAGGGATAATTCACCCCTCCACTTT. Its translation is CASTTTPRDNSPLHF.